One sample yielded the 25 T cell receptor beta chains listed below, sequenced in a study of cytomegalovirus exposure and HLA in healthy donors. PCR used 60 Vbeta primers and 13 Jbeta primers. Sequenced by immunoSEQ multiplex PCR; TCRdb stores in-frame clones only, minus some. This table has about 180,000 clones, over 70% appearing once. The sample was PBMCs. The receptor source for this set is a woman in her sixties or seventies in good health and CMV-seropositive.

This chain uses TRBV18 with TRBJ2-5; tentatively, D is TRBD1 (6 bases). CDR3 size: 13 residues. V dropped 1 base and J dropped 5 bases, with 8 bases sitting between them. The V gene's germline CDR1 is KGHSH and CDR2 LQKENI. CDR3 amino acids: CASSPRGLETQYF. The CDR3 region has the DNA TGTGCCAGCTCACCACGGGGGCTCGAGACCCAGTACTTC. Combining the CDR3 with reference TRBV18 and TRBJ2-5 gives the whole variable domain NAGVMQNPRHLVRRRGQEARLRCSPMKGHSHVYWYRQLPEEGLKFMVYLQKENIIDESGMPKERFSAEFPKEGPSILRIQQVVRGDSAAYFCASSPRGLETQYFGPGTRLLVL.

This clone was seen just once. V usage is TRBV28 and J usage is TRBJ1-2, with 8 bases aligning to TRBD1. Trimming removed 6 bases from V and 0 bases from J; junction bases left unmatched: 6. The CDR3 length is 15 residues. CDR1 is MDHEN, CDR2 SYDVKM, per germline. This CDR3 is CASRTDRASNYGYTF. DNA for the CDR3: TGTGCCAGCAGGACGGACAGGGCATCTAACTATGGCTACACCTTC.

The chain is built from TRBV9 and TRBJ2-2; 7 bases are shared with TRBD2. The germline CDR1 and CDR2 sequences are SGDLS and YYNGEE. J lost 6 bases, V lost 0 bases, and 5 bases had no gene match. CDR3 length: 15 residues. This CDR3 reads CASSVDIAGAGELFF. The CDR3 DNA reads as TGTGCCAGCAGCGTAGATATTGCGGGGGCCGGGGAGCTGTTTTTT.

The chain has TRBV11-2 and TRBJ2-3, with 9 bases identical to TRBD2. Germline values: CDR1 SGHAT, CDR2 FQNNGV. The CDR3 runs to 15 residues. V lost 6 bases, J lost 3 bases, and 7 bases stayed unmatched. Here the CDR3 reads CASRGGSGSTDTQYF. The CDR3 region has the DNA TGTGCCAGCAGGGGGGGTAGCGGGAGTACAGATACGCAGTATTTT. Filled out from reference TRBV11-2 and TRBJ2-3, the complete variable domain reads EAGVAQSPRYKIIEKRQSVAFWCNPISGHATLYWYQQILGQGPKLLIQFQNNGVVDDSQLPKDRFSAERLKGVDSTLKIQPAKLEDSAVYLCASRGGSGSTDTQYFGPGTRLTVL.

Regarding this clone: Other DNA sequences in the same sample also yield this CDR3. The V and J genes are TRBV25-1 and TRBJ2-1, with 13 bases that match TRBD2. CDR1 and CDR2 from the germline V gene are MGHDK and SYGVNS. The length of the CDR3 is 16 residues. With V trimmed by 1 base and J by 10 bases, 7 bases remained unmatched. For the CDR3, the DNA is TGTGCCAGCAGTGAATTAGGGACTAGCGGGATCTACGAGCAGTTCTTC. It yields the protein CASSELGTSGIYEQFF.

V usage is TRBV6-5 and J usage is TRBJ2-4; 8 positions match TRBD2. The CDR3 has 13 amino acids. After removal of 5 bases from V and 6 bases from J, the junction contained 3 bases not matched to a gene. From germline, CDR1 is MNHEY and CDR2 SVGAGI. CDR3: CASSTTSVNIQYF. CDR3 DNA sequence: TGTGCCAGCAGTACGACTAGCGTAAACATTCAGTACTTC.

CDR3: CASSRGWVFGRDSKDTQYF. The CDR3 DNA reads TGTGCCAGTAGTAGGGGCTGGGTGTTTGGTCGGGACTCCAAAGATACGCAGTATTTT. The rearrangement uses TRBV19 and TRBJ2-3; tentative D call: TRBD2 (6 bases). The CDR3 is 19 amino acids. The germline gives CDR1 LNHDA, CDR2 SQIVND (reference sequence). V lost 4 bases, J lost 5 bases, and 28 bases lay in between.

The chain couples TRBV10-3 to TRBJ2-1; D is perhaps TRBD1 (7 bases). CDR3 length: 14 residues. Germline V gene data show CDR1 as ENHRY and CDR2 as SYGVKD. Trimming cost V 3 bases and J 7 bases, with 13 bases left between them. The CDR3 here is CAISDRGTENEQFF. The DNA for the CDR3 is TGTGCCATCAGTGATCGGGGGACAGAGAATGAGCAGTTCTTC.

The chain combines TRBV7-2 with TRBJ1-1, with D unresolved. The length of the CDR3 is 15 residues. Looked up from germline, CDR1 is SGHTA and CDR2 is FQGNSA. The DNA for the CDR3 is TGTGCGGTGGGCCGGATTCGAACACTGAACACTGAAGCTTTCTTT. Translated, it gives CAVGRIRTLNTEAFF.

The CDR3 region has the DNA TGTGCTACTGAGGGACAGGGGCCCCAGCATTTT. Protein: CATEGQGPQHF. This rearrangement joins TRBV19 to TRBJ1-5; 9 nucleotides line up with TRBD1. There are 11 residues in the CDR3. CDR1 LNHDA and CDR2 SQIVND come from the germline V gene (reference sequence).

DNA for the CDR3: TGCGCCAGCAGCTCGCCCGGGAAGTCTGAGCAGTACTTC. Residues: CASSSPGKSEQYF. V and J are TRBV5-1 and TRBJ2-7; tentatively, D is TRBD2 (5 bases). CDR1 and CDR2 (germline): SGHRS, YFSETQ. Trimming cost V 3 bases and J 7 bases, with 14 bases left between them. The CDR3 runs to 13 residues.

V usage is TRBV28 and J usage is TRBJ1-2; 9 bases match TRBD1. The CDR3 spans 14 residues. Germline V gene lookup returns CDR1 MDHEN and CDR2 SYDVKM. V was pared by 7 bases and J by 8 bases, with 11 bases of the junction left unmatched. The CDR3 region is CASTLTGGYGGYTF. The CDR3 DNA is TGTGCCAGCACCCTGACAGGGGGATATGGCGGCTACACCTTC.

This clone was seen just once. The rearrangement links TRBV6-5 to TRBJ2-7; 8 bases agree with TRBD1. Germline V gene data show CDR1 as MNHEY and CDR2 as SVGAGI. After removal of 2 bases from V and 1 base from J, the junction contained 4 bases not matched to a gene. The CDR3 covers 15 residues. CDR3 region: CASSYRGQGSYEQYF. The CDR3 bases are TGTGCCAGCAGTTACCGAGGACAGGGTTCCTACGAGCAGTACTTC.

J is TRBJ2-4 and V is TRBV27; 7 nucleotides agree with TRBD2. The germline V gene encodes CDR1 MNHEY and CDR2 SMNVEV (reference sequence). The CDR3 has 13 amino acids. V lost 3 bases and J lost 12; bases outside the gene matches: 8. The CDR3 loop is CASSLWEGSRQYF. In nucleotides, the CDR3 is TGTGCCAGCAGTTTGTGGGAGGGTTCCCGTCAGTACTTC.

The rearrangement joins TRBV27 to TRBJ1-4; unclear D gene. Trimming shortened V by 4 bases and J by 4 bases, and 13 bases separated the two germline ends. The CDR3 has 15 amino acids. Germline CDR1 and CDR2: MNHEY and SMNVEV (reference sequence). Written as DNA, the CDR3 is TGTGCCAGCAGTTGGGCTGGGAGGAATAATGAAAAACTGTTTTTT. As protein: CASSWAGRNNEKLFF.

This CDR3 is CASSISQGRGYEQYF. For the CDR3, the DNA is TGTGCCAGTAGTATCTCGCAGGGGAGGGGGTACGAGCAGTACTTC. This chain connects TRBV19 to TRBJ2-7, with D tentatively TRBD2 (7 bases). This CDR3 is built from 15 residues. Per the germline V gene, CDR1 is LNHDA and CDR2 is SQIVND (reference sequence). The V and J ends lost 3 bases and 4 bases respectively, with 16 bases between them.

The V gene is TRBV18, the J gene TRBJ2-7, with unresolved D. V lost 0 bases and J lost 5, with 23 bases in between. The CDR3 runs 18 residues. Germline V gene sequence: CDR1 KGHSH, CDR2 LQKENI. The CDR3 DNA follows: TGTGCCAGCTCACCACCGTTGGAGTCCCCGAGGAGTTTACACGAGCAGTACTTC. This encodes CASSPPLESPRSLHEQYF.

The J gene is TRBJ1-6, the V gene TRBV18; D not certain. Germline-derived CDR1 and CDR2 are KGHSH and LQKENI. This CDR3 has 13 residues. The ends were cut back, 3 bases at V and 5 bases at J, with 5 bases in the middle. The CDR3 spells CASSPLHNSPLHF. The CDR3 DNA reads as TGTGCCAGCTCACCTCTCCATAATTCACCCCTCCACTTT.

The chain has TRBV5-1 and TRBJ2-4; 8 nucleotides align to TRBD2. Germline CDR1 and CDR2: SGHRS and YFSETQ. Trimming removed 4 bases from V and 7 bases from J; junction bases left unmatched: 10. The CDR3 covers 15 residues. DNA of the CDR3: TGCGCCAGCAGCCCAACACCGGGGGGGGCGAACATTCAGTACTTC. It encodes CASSPTPGGANIQYF.

CDR3 in DNA: TGTGCCAGTGCGACAGGAAGGAACACTGAAGCTTTCTTT. The encoded protein is CASATGRNTEAFF. V is TRBV19 and J is TRBJ1-1; perhaps TRBD1 as D (6 bases). The CDR3 sequence is 13 residues long. The ends were cut back, 8 bases at V and 1 base at J, with 11 bases in the middle. In germline, CDR1 is LNHDA, CDR2 SQIVND (reference sequence).

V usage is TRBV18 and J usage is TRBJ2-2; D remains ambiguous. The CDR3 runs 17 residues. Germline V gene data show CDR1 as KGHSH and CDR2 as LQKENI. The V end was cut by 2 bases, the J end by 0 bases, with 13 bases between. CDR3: CASSPGAGGSNTGELFF. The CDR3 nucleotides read TGTGCCAGCTCACCAGGTGCCGGCGGTTCGAACACCGGGGAGCTGTTTTTT.

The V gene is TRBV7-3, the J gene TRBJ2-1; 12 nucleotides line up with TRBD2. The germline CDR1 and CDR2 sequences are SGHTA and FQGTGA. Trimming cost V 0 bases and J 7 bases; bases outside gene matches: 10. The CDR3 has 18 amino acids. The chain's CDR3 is CASSLTSSGGALENEQFF. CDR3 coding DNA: TGTGCCAGCAGCTTAACGTCTAGCGGGGGGGCTCTTGAAAATGAGCAGTTCTTC.

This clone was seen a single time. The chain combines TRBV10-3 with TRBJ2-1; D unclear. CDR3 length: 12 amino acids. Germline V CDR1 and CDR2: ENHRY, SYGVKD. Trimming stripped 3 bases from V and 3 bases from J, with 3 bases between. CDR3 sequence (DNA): TGTGCCATCAGTGACCACTACAATGAGCAGTTCTTC. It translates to CAISDHYNEQFF.

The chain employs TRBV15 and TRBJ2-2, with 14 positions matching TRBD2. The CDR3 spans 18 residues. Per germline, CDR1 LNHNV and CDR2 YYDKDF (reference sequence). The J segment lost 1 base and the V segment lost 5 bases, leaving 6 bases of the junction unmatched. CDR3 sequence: CATSGGLAGAGNTGELFF. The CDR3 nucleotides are TGTGCCACCAGCGGGGGACTAGCGGGAGCCGGGAACACCGGGGAGCTGTTTTTT.

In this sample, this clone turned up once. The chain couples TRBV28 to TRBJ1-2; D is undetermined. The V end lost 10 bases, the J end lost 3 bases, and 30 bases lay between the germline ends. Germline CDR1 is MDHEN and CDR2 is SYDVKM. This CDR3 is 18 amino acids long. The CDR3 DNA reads TGTGCCATGAGCCTGGTCAACATCGTGCCACTATACCACTATGGCTACACCTTC. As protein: CAMSLVNIVPLYHYGYTF.